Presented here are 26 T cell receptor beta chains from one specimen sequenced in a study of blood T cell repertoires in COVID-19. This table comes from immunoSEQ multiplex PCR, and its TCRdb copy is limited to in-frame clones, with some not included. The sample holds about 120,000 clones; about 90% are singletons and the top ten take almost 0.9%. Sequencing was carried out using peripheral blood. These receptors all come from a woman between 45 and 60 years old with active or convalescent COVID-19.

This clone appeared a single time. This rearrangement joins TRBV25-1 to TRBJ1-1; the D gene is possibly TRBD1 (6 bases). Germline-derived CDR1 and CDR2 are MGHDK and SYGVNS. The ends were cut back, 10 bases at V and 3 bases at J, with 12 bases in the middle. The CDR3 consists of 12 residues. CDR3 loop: CATQGRDTEAFF. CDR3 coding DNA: TGTGCCACCCAGGGGAGGGACACTGAAGCTTTCTTT.

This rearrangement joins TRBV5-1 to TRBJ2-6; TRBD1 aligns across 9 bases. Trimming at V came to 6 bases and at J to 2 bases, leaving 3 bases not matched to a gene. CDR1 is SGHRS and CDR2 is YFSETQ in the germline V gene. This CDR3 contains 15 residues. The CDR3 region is CASTRQGAGANVLTF. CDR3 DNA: TGCGCCAGCACGAGACAGGGGGCTGGGGCCAACGTCCTGACTTTC.

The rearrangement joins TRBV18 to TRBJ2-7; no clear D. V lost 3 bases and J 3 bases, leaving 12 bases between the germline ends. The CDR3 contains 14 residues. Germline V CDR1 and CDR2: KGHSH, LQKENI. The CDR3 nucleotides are TGTGCCAGCTCACCGTCGGGTGGCCTCTACGAGCAGTACTTC. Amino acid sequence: CASSPSGGLYEQYF.

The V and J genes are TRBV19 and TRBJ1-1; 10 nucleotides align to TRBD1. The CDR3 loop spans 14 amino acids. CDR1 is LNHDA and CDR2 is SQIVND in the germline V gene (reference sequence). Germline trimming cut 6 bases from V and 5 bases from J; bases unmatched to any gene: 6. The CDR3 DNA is TGTGCCAGTAGAACTTGGGACAGGGGAACTGAAGCTTTCTTT. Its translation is CASRTWDRGTEAFF. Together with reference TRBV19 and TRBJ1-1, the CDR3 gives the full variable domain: DGGITQSPKYLFRKEGQNVTLSCEQNLNHDAMYWYRQDPGQGLRLIYYSQIVNDFQKGDIAEGYSVSREKKESFPLTVTSAQKNPTAFYLCASRTWDRGTEAFFGQGTRLTVV.

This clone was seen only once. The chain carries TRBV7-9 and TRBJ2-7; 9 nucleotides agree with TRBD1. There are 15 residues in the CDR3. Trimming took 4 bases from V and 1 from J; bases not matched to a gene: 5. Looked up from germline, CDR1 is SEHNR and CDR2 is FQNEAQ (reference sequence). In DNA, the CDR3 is TGTGCCAGCAGCTCGGACAGGGGAGGTTCCTACGAGCAGTACTTC. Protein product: CASSSDRGGSYEQYF.

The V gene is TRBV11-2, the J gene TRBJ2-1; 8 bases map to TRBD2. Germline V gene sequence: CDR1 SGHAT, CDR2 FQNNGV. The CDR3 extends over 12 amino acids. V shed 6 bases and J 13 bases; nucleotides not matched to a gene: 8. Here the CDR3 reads CASRPLSGAQFF. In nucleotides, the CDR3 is TGTGCCAGCAGACCACTTAGCGGGGCACAGTTCTTC.

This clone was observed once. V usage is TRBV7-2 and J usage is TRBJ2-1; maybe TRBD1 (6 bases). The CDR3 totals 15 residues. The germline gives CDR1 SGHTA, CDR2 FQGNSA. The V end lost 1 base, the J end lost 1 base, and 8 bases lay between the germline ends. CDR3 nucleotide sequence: TGTGCCAGCAGCTTAGGGGGGCTGTCCTACAATGAGCAGTTCTTC. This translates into CASSLGGLSYNEQFF. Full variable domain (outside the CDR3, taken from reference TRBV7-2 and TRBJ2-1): GAGVSQSPSNKVTEKGKDVELRCDPISGHTALYWYRQSLGQGLEFLIYFQGNSAPDKSGLPSDRFSAERTGGSVSTLTIQRTQQEDSAVYLCASSLGGLSYNEQFFGPGTRLTVL.

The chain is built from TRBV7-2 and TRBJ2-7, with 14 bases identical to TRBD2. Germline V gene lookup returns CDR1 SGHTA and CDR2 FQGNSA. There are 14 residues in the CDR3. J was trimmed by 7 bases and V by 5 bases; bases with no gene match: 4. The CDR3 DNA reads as TGTGCCAGCAGCCACGGACTAGCGGGGGGAGAGCAGTACTTC. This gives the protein CASSHGLAGGEQYF.

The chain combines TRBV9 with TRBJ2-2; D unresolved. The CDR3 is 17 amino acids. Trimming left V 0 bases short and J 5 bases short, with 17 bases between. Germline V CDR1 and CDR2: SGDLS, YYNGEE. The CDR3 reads CASSVDNSPSLTGELFF. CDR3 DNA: TGTGCCAGCAGCGTAGATAATAGCCCTAGTTTGACCGGGGAGCTGTTTTTT.

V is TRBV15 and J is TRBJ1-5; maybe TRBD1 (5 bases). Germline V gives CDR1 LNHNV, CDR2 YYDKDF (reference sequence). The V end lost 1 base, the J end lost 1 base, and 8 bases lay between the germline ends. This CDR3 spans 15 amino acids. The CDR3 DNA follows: TGTGCCACCAGCAGAGTGGGGGGGAGCAATCAGCCCCAGCATTTT. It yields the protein CATSRVGGSNQPQHF.

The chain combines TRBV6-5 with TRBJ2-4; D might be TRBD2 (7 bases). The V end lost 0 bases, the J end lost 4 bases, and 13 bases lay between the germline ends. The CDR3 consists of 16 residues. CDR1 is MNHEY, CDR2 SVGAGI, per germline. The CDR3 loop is CASSYSRGGGKNIQYF. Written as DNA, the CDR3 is TGTGCCAGCAGTTACTCAAGGGGGGGTGGAAAAAACATTCAGTACTTC.

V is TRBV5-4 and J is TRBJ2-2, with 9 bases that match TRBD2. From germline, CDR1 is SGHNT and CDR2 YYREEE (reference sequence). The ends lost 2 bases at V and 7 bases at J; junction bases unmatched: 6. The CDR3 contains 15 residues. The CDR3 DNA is TGTGCCAGCAGCTTTTGGCGGGAGGGGGGCGGGGAGCTGTTTTTT. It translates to CASSFWREGGGELFF.

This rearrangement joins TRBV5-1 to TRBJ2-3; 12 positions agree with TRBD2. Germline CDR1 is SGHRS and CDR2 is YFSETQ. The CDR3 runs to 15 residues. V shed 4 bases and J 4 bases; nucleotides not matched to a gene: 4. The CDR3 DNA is TGCGCCAGCAGCCATCTAGCGGGAGGGGCAGATACGCAGTATTTT. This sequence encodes CASSHLAGGADTQYF.

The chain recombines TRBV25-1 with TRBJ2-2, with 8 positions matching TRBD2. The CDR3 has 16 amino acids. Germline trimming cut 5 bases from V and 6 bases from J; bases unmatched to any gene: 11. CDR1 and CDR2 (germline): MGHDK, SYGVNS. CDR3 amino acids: CASSYSGGPNAGELFF. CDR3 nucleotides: TGTGCCAGCAGTTATTCGGGAGGGCCTAACGCCGGGGAGCTGTTTTTT.

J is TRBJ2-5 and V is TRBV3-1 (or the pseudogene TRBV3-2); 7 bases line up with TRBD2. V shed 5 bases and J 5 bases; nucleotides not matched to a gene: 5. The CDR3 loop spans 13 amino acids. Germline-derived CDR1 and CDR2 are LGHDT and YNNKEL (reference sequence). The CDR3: CASSGGEGETQYF. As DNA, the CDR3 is TGTGCCAGCAGCGGGGGGGAAGGTGAGACCCAGTACTTC.

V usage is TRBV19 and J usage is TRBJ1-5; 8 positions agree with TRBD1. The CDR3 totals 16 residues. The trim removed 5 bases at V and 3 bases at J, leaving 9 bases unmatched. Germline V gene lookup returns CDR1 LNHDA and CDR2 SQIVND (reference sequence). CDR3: CASSPLGQGYNQPQHF. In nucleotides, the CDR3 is TGTGCCAGTAGTCCTTTAGGACAGGGCTACAATCAGCCCCAGCATTTT.

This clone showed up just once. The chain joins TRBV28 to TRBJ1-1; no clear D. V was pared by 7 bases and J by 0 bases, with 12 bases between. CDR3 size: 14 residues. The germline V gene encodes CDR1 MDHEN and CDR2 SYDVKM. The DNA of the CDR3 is TGTGCCAGCACCCCCGTGGGCGTGAACACTGAAGCTTTCTTT. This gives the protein CASTPVGVNTEAFF.

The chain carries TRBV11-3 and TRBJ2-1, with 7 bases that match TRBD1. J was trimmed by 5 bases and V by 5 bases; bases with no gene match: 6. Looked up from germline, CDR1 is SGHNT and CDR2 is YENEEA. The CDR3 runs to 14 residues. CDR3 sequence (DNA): TGTGCCAGCAGCAAACAGGGGATCGACAATGAGCAGTTCTTC. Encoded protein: CASSKQGIDNEQFF.

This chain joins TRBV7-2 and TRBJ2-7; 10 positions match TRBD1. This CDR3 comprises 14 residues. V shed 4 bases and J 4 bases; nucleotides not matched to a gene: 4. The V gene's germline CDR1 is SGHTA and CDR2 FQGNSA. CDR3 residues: CASSSRQGAYEQYF. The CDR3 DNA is TGTGCCAGCAGCTCCAGACAGGGGGCGTACGAGCAGTACTTC.

The CDR3 sequence is CASSSNSARGLRDTQYF. In nucleotides, the CDR3 is TGTGCCAGCAGTTCCAATTCCGCCAGGGGGCTTAGAGATACGCAGTATTTT. The V gene is TRBV28, the J gene TRBJ2-3, with TRBD1 matching 8 bases. Germline loops: CDR1 MDHEN, CDR2 SYDVKM. The CDR3 is 17 amino acids. With V trimmed by 4 bases and J by 5 bases, 14 bases remained unmatched.

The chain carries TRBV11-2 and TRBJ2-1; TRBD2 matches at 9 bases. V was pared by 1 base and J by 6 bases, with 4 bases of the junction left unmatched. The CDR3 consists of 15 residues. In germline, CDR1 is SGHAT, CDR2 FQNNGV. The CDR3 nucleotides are TGTGCCAGCAGCTTAGGTAGCGGGAGATTCAATGAGCAGTTCTTC. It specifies CASSLGSGRFNEQFF.

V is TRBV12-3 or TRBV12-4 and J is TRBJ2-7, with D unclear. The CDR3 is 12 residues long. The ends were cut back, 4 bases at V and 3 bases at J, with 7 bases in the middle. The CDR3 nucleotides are TGTGCCAGCAGTTCCGCGCACTACGAGCAGTACTTC. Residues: CASSSAHYEQYF.

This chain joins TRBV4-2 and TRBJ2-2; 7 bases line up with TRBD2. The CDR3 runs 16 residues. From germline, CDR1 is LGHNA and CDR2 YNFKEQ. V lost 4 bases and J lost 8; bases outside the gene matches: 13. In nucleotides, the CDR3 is TGTGCCAGCAGCCCCAACCTAGATACTAGCGCAGGGGAGCTGTTTTTT. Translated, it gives CASSPNLDTSAGELFF.

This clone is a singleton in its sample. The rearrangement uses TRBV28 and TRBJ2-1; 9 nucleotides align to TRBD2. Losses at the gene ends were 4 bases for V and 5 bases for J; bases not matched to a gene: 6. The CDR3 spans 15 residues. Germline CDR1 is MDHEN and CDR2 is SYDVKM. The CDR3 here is CASSSPAGGDNEQFF. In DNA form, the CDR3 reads TGTGCCAGCAGTTCTCCAGCGGGAGGTGACAATGAGCAGTTCTTC.

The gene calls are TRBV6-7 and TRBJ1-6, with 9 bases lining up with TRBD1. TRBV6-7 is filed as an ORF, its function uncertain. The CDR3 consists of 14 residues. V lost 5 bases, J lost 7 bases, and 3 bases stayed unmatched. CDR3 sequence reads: CASSRDRVNSPLHF. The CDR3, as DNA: TGTGCCAGCAGTCGGGACAGGGTAAATTCACCCCTCCACTTT.

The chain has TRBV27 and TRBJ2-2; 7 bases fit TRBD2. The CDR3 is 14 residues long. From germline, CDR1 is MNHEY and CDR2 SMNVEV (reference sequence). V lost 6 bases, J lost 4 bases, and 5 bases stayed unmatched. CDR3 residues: CASSPSGLTGELFF. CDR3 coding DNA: TGTGCCAGCAGCCCTAGCGGCCTCACCGGGGAGCTGTTTTTT.